Each of the 25 T cell receptor beta chains below was sequenced from the same sample in a study of shared clonotypes between healthy human individuals. The protocol was immunoSEQ multiplex PCR, while the TCRdb copy is restricted to in-frame clones and leaves out a portion. The repertoire holds roughly 490,000 clones, less than 80% seen once, with 13% in the top ten. The source material was PBMCs. These receptors were taken from a woman between 40 and 50 years old in good health. Some clones in this sample may be carry-over from other donors' samples.

The CDR3 DNA sequence: TGTGCCAGCAGAACAGGGTTAAGAAACATTCAGTACTTC. Its protein product is CASRTGLRNIQYF. The V and J genes are TRBV7-2 and TRBJ2-4; the D gene is possibly TRBD1 (6 bases). Looked up from germline, CDR1 is SGHTA and CDR2 is FQGNSA. The V and J ends lost 6 bases and 6 bases respectively, with 12 bases between them. The CDR3 is made up of 13 amino acids.

The chain carries TRBV11-1 and TRBJ2-7; 8 nucleotides match TRBD2. Germline V CDR1 and CDR2: SGHAT, FQDESV (reference sequence). The CDR3 runs 13 residues. Trimming cost V 1 base and J 9 bases; bases outside gene matches: 5. CDR3 sequence (DNA): TGTGCCAGCAGCTTAGGGATAACTAGCGGGCAGTACTTC. Amino acids: CASSLGITSGQYF.

The J gene is TRBJ2-7, the V gene TRBV29-1; 15 bases fit TRBD2. After removal of 6 bases from V and 3 bases from J, the junction contained 0 bases not matched to a gene. CDR1 and CDR2 from the germline V gene are SQVTM and ANQGSEA. The CDR3 runs to 13 residues. The CDR3 spells CSVGLAGGYEQYF. The CDR3 region has the DNA TGCAGCGTGGGACTAGCGGGAGGCTACGAGCAGTACTTC.

This chain uses TRBV5-8 with TRBJ1-5, with 8 bases fitting TRBD1. Per the germline V gene, CDR1 is SGHTS and CDR2 is YDEGEE. CDR3 length: 15 amino acids. The junction had 6 bases not matched to a gene; V was cut back by 4 bases and J by 3 bases. The CDR3 nucleotides read TGTGCCAGCAGCCTACAGGGGGAGGCCAATCAGCCCCAGCATTTT. Its translation: CASSLQGEANQPQHF. Full variable domain (outside the CDR3, taken from reference TRBV5-8 and TRBJ1-5): EAGVTQSPTHLIKTRGQQATLRCSPISGHTSVYWYQQALGLGLQFLLWYDEGEERNRGNFPPRFSGRQFPNYSSELNVNALELEDSALYLCASSLQGEANQPQHFGDGTRLSIL.

The sample holds many counts of this clone. The chain carries TRBV9 and TRBJ1-3; D perhaps matches TRBD1 (5 bases). CDR1 and CDR2 from the germline V gene are SGDLS and YYNGEE. The CDR3 contains 16 residues. With 2 bases removed from V and 3 bases from J, the gap between germline ends came to 15 bases. The CDR3 here is CASSVGNPRGGNTIYF. In DNA form, the CDR3 reads TGTGCCAGCAGCGTGGGGAATCCAAGGGGTGGAAACACCATATATTTT.

V usage is TRBV6-1 and J usage is TRBJ2-3, with 10 bases matching TRBD2. Germline values: CDR1 MNHNS, CDR2 SASEGT. The ends lost 2 bases at V and 4 bases at J; junction bases unmatched: 6. The CDR3 has 16 residues. The CDR3 protein is CASSEPLAGDSDTQYF. The CDR3 region has the DNA TGTGCCAGCAGTGAACCCCTAGCGGGAGATTCAGATACGCAGTATTTT.

V and J are TRBV5-1 and TRBJ2-2; D call uncertain. The V end was cut by 0 bases, the J end by 7 bases, with 7 bases between. The V gene's germline CDR1 is SGHRS and CDR2 YFSETQ. The CDR3 spans 13 residues. The CDR3 DNA follows: TGCGCCAGCAGCTTGGCCGGTATCGGGGAGCTGTTTTTT. Translated: CASSLAGIGELFF. The variable domain in full, completed from reference TRBV5-1 and TRBJ2-2, reads KAGVTQTPRYLIKTRGQQVTLSCSPISGHRSVSWYQQTPGQGLQFLFEYFSETQRNKGNFPGRFSGRQFSNSRSEMNVSTLELGDSALYLCASSLAGIGELFFGEGSRLTVL.

CDR3 loop: CASSAPFEQYF. The CDR3 coding sequence is TGTGCCAGCTCAGCGCCTTTCGAGCAGTACTTC. V usage is TRBV18 and J usage is TRBJ2-7, with D unresolved. Germline V gives CDR1 KGHSH, CDR2 LQKENI. The CDR3 contains 11 residues. Deletions cut 5 bases from V and 6 bases from J, with 8 bases between. Variable domain in full (rest from reference TRBV18 and TRBJ2-7): NAGVMQNPRHLVRRRGQEARLRCSPMKGHSHVYWYRQLPEEGLKFMVYLQKENIIDESGMPKERFSAEFPKEGPSILRIQQVVRGDSAAYFCASSAPFEQYFGPGTRLTVT.

The V and J genes are TRBV9 and TRBJ2-3; no definite D call. The germline V gene has CDR1 SGDLS and CDR2 YYNGEE. CDR3 length: 18 amino acids. V gave up 0 bases and J gave up 0 bases, with 17 bases separating them. The CDR3 loop reads CASSVGPKNTFSTDTQYF. In nucleotides, the CDR3 is TGTGCCAGCAGCGTAGGCCCCAAAAATACGTTTAGCACAGATACGCAGTATTTT.

A single count supports this clone. CDR3 protein: CASSPAAGGTDTQYF. CDR3 nucleotides: TGTGCCAGCAGCCCCGCGGCGGGAGGCACAGATACGCAGTATTTT. This chain uses TRBV11-2 with TRBJ2-3; 7 positions match TRBD2. This CDR3 comprises 15 residues. V shed 5 bases, J shed 1 base, and the junction held 6 bases outside the gene matches. Germline CDR1 and CDR2: SGHAT and FQNNGV.

J is TRBJ2-7 and V is TRBV4-2; D might be TRBD2 (6 bases). In germline, CDR1 is LGHNA, CDR2 YNFKEQ. Trimming cost V 1 base and J 4 bases, with 14 bases left between them. The CDR3 is 15 amino acids. CDR3 bases: TGTGCCAGCAGCCAAGTTGGGGGGACGACGTACGAGCAGTACTTC. The encoded protein is CASSQVGGTTYEQYF.

V gene TRBV5-5 combines with J gene TRBJ1-5; D is undetermined. Trimming stripped 0 bases from V and 7 bases from J, with 14 bases between. This CDR3 has 15 amino acids. CDR1 and CDR2 (germline): SGHKS, YYEKEE (reference sequence). DNA for the CDR3: TGTGCCAGCAGCTTGGCCGCGGGAGCGGAACAGCCCCAGCATTTT. Protein product: CASSLAAGAEQPQHF.

This clone turned up a few times. The rearrangement joins TRBV30 to TRBJ2-1, with TRBD2 as a possible D gene (6 bases). There are 12 residues in the CDR3. The V end lost 5 bases, the J end lost 9 bases, and 14 bases lay between the germline ends. The germline V gene has CDR1 GTSNPN and CDR2 SVGIG (reference sequence). The CDR3 DNA follows: TGTGCCTGGTGCCCTGGGGGAGGTGAGCAGTTCTTC. Its translation is CAWCPGGGEQFF. The entire variable domain, with the rest obtained from reference TRBV30 and TRBJ2-1, is as follows: SQTIHQWPATLVQPVGSPLSLECTVEGTSNPNLYWYRQAAGRGLQLLFYSVGIGQISSEVPQNLSASRPQDRQFILSSKKLLLSDSGFYLCAWCPGGGEQFFGPGTRLTVL.

The chain recombines TRBV5-4 with TRBJ2-1; 7 nucleotides align to TRBD2. The CDR3 consists of 14 residues. CDR1 and CDR2 from the germline V gene are SGHNT and YYREEE (reference sequence). V gave up 0 bases and J gave up 7 bases; unmatched junction bases: 4. The CDR3 DNA reads TGTGCCAGCAGCTTGGCCGGGGGGAAGAATGAGCAGTTCTTC. This encodes CASSLAGGKNEQFF. The full variable domain, completed using reference TRBV5-4 and TRBJ2-1, is ETGVTQSPTHLIKTRGQQVTLRCSSQSGHNTVSWYQQALGQGPQFIFQYYREEENGRGNFPPRFSGLQFPNYSSELNVNALELDDSALYLCASSLAGGKNEQFFGPGTRLTVL.

The CDR3 bases are TGTGCCAGCAGCTTATGGGAAGAGAACACTGAAGCTTTCTTT. Encoded protein: CASSLWEENTEAFF. The rearrangement links TRBV7-8 to TRBJ1-1; no definite D call. V lost 2 bases to trimming and J lost 1 base, with 8 bases between them. From germline, CDR1 is SGHVS and CDR2 FQNEAQ. The CDR3 runs 14 residues.

Only a few counts were recorded for this clone. The chain uses TRBV28 and TRBJ2-7, with D tentatively TRBD1 or TRBD2 (6 bases each). Trimming shortened V by 7 bases and J by 6 bases, and 16 bases separated the two germline ends. Germline V lookup: CDR1 MDHEN, CDR2 SYDVKM. There are 13 residues in the CDR3. This CDR3 is CASIRGRNSEQYF. DNA of the CDR3: TGTGCCAGCATCCGGGGGCGCAACTCCGAGCAGTACTTC.

The gene calls are TRBV19 and TRBJ2-2, with a weak D call TRBD1 (6 bases). CDR1 and CDR2 (germline): LNHDA, SQIVND (reference sequence). V lost 5 bases to trimming and J lost 9 bases, with 13 bases between them. The CDR3 extends over 13 amino acids. The DNA of the CDR3 is TGTGCCAGTAGTTCAGGGGCCCCCCGGGAGCTGTTTTTT. Its translation is CASSSGAPRELFF.

This clone was seen only a few times. The chain carries TRBV7-2 and TRBJ1-4; TRBD1 matches 7 bases. V gave up 1 base and J gave up 8 bases; unmatched junction bases: 4. Looked up from germline, CDR1 is SGHTA and CDR2 is FQGNSA. The CDR3 sequence is 14 residues long. The CDR3 reads CASSLGAGGEKLFF. The CDR3 DNA follows: TGTGCCAGCAGCTTAGGGGCAGGGGGAGAAAAACTGTTTTTT.

V is TRBV6-6 and J is TRBJ1-1; TRBD1 might be the D (5 bases). Germline V gives CDR1 MNHNY, CDR2 SVGAGI (reference sequence). The CDR3 length is 14 residues. The ends were cut back, 6 bases at V and 1 base at J, with 12 bases in the middle. CDR3 in DNA: TGTGCCAGCAGACCAGGGTTACGGAACACTGAAGCTTTCTTT. It encodes CASRPGLRNTEAFF.

The chain couples TRBV5-4 to TRBJ1-4; D is ambiguous. Looked up from germline, CDR1 is SGHNT and CDR2 is YYREEE (reference sequence). This CDR3 has 15 residues. V was shortened by 4 bases and J by 4 bases, with 14 bases between the two germline ends. Here the CDR3 DNA reads TGTGCCAGCAGCCGCGGGAACGCCATTAATGAAAAACTGTTTTTT. Protein sequence: CASSRGNAINEKLFF. Full variable domain (outside the CDR3, taken from reference TRBV5-4 and TRBJ1-4): ETGVTQSPTHLIKTRGQQVTLRCSSQSGHNTVSWYQQALGQGPQFIFQYYREEENGRGNFPPRFSGLQFPNYSSELNVNALELDDSALYLCASSRGNAINEKLFFGSGTQLSVL.

This rearrangement joins TRBV6-1 to TRBJ1-2; tentatively, D is TRBD1 (5 bases). The CDR3 contains 15 residues. Per germline, CDR1 MNHNS and CDR2 SASEGT. Trimming cost V 0 bases and J 5 bases, with 13 bases left between them. The CDR3 region is CASSEALGTEYGYTF. The CDR3 DNA reads as TGTGCCAGCAGTGAAGCGCTGGGGACGGAATATGGCTACACCTTC.

V gene TRBV7-2 combines with J gene TRBJ1-5, with D possibly being TRBD1 (6 bases). The length of the CDR3 is 14 residues. Germline values: CDR1 SGHTA, CDR2 FQGNSA. V lost 5 bases and J lost 2, with 10 bases in between. CDR3 nucleotide sequence: TGTGCCAGCAGCACCCGACAGGGCAATCAGCCCCAGCATTTT. Its translation is CASSTRQGNQPQHF.

V gene TRBV27 combines with J gene TRBJ2-1, with D maybe TRBD1 (6 bases). Germline values: CDR1 MNHEY, CDR2 SMNVEV (reference sequence). V was shortened by 5 bases and J by 0 bases, with 11 bases between the two germline ends. The CDR3 is 15 residues long. Written as DNA, the CDR3 is TGTGCCAGCAGTAAACAGGGTAGCTCCTACAATGAGCAGTTCTTC. Its translation: CASSKQGSSYNEQFF.

The chain joins TRBV19 to TRBJ2-1; a weak D match, TRBD1 (7 bases). V lost 3 bases, J lost 0 bases, and 15 bases lay in between. CDR3 length equals 17 residues. The V gene's germline CDR1 is LNHDA and CDR2 SQIVND (reference sequence). This CDR3 reads CASSIREDRNSYNEQFF. The CDR3 nucleotides are TGTGCCAGTAGTATCAGGGAGGACAGGAACTCCTACAATGAGCAGTTCTTC. The entire variable domain, with the rest obtained from reference TRBV19 and TRBJ2-1, is as follows: DGGITQSPKYLFRKEGQNVTLSCEQNLNHDAMYWYRQDPGQGLRLIYYSQIVNDFQKGDIAEGYSVSREKKESFPLTVTSAQKNPTAFYLCASSIREDRNSYNEQFFGPGTRLTVL.

The J gene is TRBJ2-1, the V gene TRBV5-1, with TRBD2 matching 7 bases. V gave up 0 bases and J gave up 3 bases; unmatched junction bases: 3. Germline V gene sequence: CDR1 SGHRS, CDR2 YFSETQ. CDR3 length: 15 residues. CDR3 DNA sequence: TGCGCCAGCAGCTTGGGGGCTAGCGGCTACAATGAGCAGTTCTTC. This translates into CASSLGASGYNEQFF. Drawing the rest from reference TRBV5-1 and TRBJ2-1, the complete variable domain is KAGVTQTPRYLIKTRGQQVTLSCSPISGHRSVSWYQQTPGQGLQFLFEYFSETQRNKGNFPGRFSGRQFSNSRSEMNVSTLELGDSALYLCASSLGASGYNEQFFGPGTRLTVL.